This T cell receptor beta chain was sequenced in a study of cytomegalovirus exposure and HLA in healthy donors. V lost 4 bases and J lost 4, with 23 bases in between. The CDR3 has 16 amino acids. Germline loops: CDR1 GTSNPN, CDR2 SVGIG (reference sequence). Healthy individuals who donated bone marrow served as the donors. Whereas donors were nominally healthy upon sampling, unrecorded immune exposures were probable. Notes on this clone: As yet, its antigen is unknown.

Researchers ran the PCR with 60 Vbeta and 13 Jbeta primers. Method: immunoSEQ multiplex PCR; TCRdb's copy keeps in-frame clones and lacks some. This sample has around 200,000 clones, with over 60% found just once. Whole-study findings and limits: Researchers left out some V segments, among them TRBV6-2 and TRBV6-3, as indistinguishable. Productive rates of about 87% or about 30% were seen for most TCR beta V segments in an earlier analysis.

Input material: PBMCs. The sequence was collected from a man aged 25-45 years in good health and CMV-seropositive. The gene calls are TRBV30 and TRBJ2-7; D is possibly TRBD2 (5 bases). The CDR3 protein is CAWNARIGSKPYEQYF. As DNA, the CDR3 is TGTGCCTGGAACGCCCGGATTGGGAGCAAACCTTACGAGCAGTACTTC.